These 14 T cell receptor beta chains were all obtained from the same sample, sequenced in a study of T-cell reconstitution after alpha-beta-depleted transplantation in children. Unique molecular identifiers tagged the TCRbeta library. TCRdb called the PCR reads again in MiXCR, with one record for every CDR3 protein. The table includes 65,000 to 70,000 distinct CDR3 sequences, 4% to 5% detected once. The sequencing used PBMCs, mostly from graft donor cells, collected 180 days after TCRalphabeta/CD19-depleted stem cell transplant. The receptors come from a boy younger than two who had a stem cell transplant for acute myeloid leukemia, so the T cells may come from the graft donor.

This clonotype was seen many times. The rearrangement links TRBV11-2 to TRBJ2-5; D gene ambiguous. Trimming shortened V by 1 base and J by 4 bases, and 10 bases separated the two germline ends. This CDR3 has 14 amino acids. CDR1 is SGHAT and CDR2 is FQNNGV in the germline V gene. DNA for the CDR3: TGTGCCAGCAGCTTAGCTGGTAGACGAGAGACCCAGTACTTC. Residues: CASSLAGRRETQYF.

This clonotype was counted ten times or more. The V gene is TRBV5-5, the J gene TRBJ1-5, with D possibly TRBD1 on 5 matching bases. CDR1 SGHKS and CDR2 YYEKEE come from the germline V gene (reference sequence). This CDR3 has 13 amino acids. Between the trimmed V and J ends, which lost 7 bases and 6 bases, there was a span of 14 bases. CDR3 sequence: CASAFDRSQPQHF. The DNA of the CDR3 is TGTGCCAGCGCCTTCGACAGATCTCAGCCCCAGCATTTT.

A few counts support this clonotype. The chain uses TRBV4-3 and TRBJ2-3; no definite D call. Germline V gene sequence: CDR1 LGHNA, CDR2 YSLEER. Trimming shortened V by 4 bases and J by 0 bases, and 8 bases separated the two germline ends. The CDR3 covers 14 residues. The CDR3 DNA sequence: TGCGCCAGCAGCCGGTACGGAAGCACAGATACGCAGTATTTT. Encoded protein: CASSRYGSTDTQYF.

At least ten counts were recorded for this clonotype. This CDR3 reads CASSLLGGEQFF. CDR3 DNA: TGCGCCAGCAGCTTGCTGGGGGGTGAGCAGTTCTTC. The rearrangement joins TRBV5-1 to TRBJ2-1; D possibly corresponds to TRBD2 (6 bases). With 1 base removed from V and 9 bases from J, the gap between germline ends came to 8 bases. There are 12 residues in the CDR3. CDR1 is SGHRS, CDR2 YFSETQ, per germline.

This clonotype was detected ten times or more. The genes are TRBV5-1 and TRBJ1-1, with 8 nucleotides matching TRBD1. Trimming took 0 bases from V and 1 from J; bases not matched to a gene: 2. The CDR3 runs to 15 residues. Germline assignment: CDR1 SGHRS and CDR2 YFSETQ. CDR3 sequence: CASSLGQGRNTEAFF. Here the CDR3 DNA reads TGCGCCAGCAGCTTGGGACAGGGGCGGAACACTGAAGCTTTCTTT.

This clonotype has at least ten counts. J is TRBJ2-3 and V is TRBV6-2 or TRBV6-3; D gene uncertain. The CDR3 extends over 20 amino acids. Trimming stripped 2 bases from V and 7 bases from J, with 31 bases between. The germline V gene encodes CDR1 MNHEY and CDR2 SVGEGT. The CDR3: CASSYRPITISMGRTNTQYF. The CDR3 region has the DNA TGTGCCAGCAGTTACAGGCCGATTACGATTTCCATGGGCCGAACAAATACGCAGTATTTT.

This clonotype was seen ten or more times. The V and J genes are TRBV12-3 or TRBV12-4 and TRBJ2-1, with TRBD1 matching over 7 bases. The junction had 8 bases not matched to a gene; V was cut back by 8 bases and J by 7 bases. This CDR3 has 13 amino acids. The CDR3 protein is CASGWDSRNEQFF. The DNA for the CDR3 is TGTGCCAGCGGTTGGGACAGCAGGAATGAGCAGTTCTTC.

This clonotype was detected many times. The V and J genes are TRBV29-1 and TRBJ2-7; 8 nucleotides match TRBD1. The ends lost 2 bases at V and 6 bases at J; junction bases unmatched: 6. From germline, CDR1 is SQVTM and CDR2 ANQGSEA. The CDR3 totals 13 residues. The CDR3 nucleotides read TGCAGCGTTGAAAGGCAGGGGGCGGTCGAGCAGTACTTC. The encoded protein is CSVERQGAVEQYF.

At least ten counts were recorded for this clonotype. The CDR3: CASSVQGTTGELFF. The CDR3 DNA follows: TGTGCCAGCAGCGTTCAGGGGACCACCGGGGAGCTGTTTTTT. The chain carries TRBV5-5 and TRBJ2-2, with D possibly TRBD1 on 6 matching bases. V was pared by 4 bases and J by 4 bases, with 11 bases between. The CDR3 totals 14 residues. The germline gives CDR1 SGHKS, CDR2 YYEKEE (reference sequence). The full variable domain, completed using reference TRBV5-5 and TRBJ2-2, is DAGVTQSPTHLIKTRGQQVTLRCSPISGHKSVSWYQQVLGQGPQFIFQYYEKEERGRGNFPDRFSARQFPNYSSELNVNALLLGDSALYLCASSVQGTTGELFFGEGSRLTVL.

This clonotype was detected ten times or more. V usage is TRBV7-3 and J usage is TRBJ1-2; D gene uncertain. The V gene lost 5 bases and the J gene lost 1 base, with 8 bases spanning the gap. CDR1 and CDR2 from the germline V gene are SGHTA and FQGTGA. The CDR3 is 13 residues long. This chain's CDR3 is CASSPGINYGYTF. Here the CDR3 DNA reads TGTGCCAGCAGCCCCGGGATTAACTATGGCTACACCTTC.

This clonotype came up many times. The chain has TRBV10-3 and TRBJ2-5; 7 positions match TRBD1. CDR3 length equals 14 residues. From germline, CDR1 is ENHRY and CDR2 SYGVKD. The V segment lost 7 bases and the J segment 5 bases; nucleotides outside the gene matches: 10. The CDR3: CAINARGRSETQYF. The DNA of the CDR3 is TGTGCCATCAACGCGAGGGGGCGGTCGGAGACCCAGTACTTC.

This clonotype was seen at least ten times. The chain couples TRBV27 to TRBJ2-1; D is possibly TRBD1 (6 bases). The CDR3 has 17 amino acids. With 0 bases removed from V and 6 bases from J, the gap between germline ends came to 18 bases. The germline V gene encodes CDR1 MNHEY and CDR2 SMNVEV (reference sequence). CDR3 region: CASSLSMANRAPNEQFF. The CDR3 bases are TGTGCCAGCAGTTTATCAATGGCGAACAGGGCCCCCAATGAGCAGTTCTTC.

This clonotype was detected many times. This rearrangement joins TRBV7-2 to TRBJ2-5; tentative D call: TRBD2 (6 bases). This CDR3 is 13 amino acids long. Germline V gene lookup returns CDR1 SGHTA and CDR2 FQGNSA. V was cut by 6 bases and J by 4 bases, with 12 bases left in between. The CDR3 DNA reads as TGTGCCAGCAGGTCCGGGGGATCAGAGACCCAGTACTTC. Amino acid sequence: CASRSGGSETQYF.

This clonotype was picked up many times. The rearrangement links TRBV20-1 to TRBJ2-2, with TRBD1 identical over 10 bases. CDR3 length: 14 amino acids. The trim removed 5 bases at V and 5 bases at J, leaving 5 bases unmatched. CDR1 is DFQATT and CDR2 is SNEGSKA in the germline V gene (reference sequence). Written as DNA, the CDR3 is TGCAGTGCTGTGGACAGGGGGAAAACCGGGGAGCTGTTTTTT. This encodes CSAVDRGKTGELFF.